This passage covers 12 T cell receptor beta chains from one sample sequenced in a study of blood T cell repertoires in COVID-19. Measured with immunoSEQ multiplex PCR; TCRdb has only the in-frame clones, and not every one. The profile covers some 120,000 clones, with about 80% appearing a single time and under 4.5% taken by the ten largest. Sequencing input: peripheral blood. The receptors stem from a woman between 50 and 59 years old with acute or convalescent COVID-19.

CDR3 in DNA: TGTGCCAGCAGTCCTCCGACAGGGATCGGCTCCTACGAGCAGTACTTC. Its protein product is CASSPPTGIGSYEQYF. The V gene is TRBV27, the J gene TRBJ2-7, with 7 bases lining up with TRBD1. Per the germline V gene, CDR1 is MNHEY and CDR2 is SMNVEV (reference sequence). The CDR3 runs to 16 residues. V lost 5 bases and J lost 0; bases outside the gene matches: 10.

The chain combines TRBV5-1 with TRBJ2-3; TRBD1 matches at 7 bases. Looked up from germline, CDR1 is SGHRS and CDR2 is YFSETQ. The length of the CDR3 is 15 residues. V shed 3 bases and J 7 bases; nucleotides not matched to a gene: 11. CDR3 sequence reads: CASSSAQGDSYTQYF. DNA for the CDR3: TGCGCCAGCAGCTCAGCCCAAGGGGACAGTTATACGCAGTATTTT.

The chain couples TRBV30 to TRBJ1-2; 7 nucleotides align to TRBD1. J lost 4 bases, V lost 3 bases, and 8 bases had no gene match. The CDR3 spans 14 residues. CDR1 GTSNPN and CDR2 SVGIG come from the germline V gene (reference sequence). CDR3 nucleotide sequence: TGTGCCTGGAGACGTCCGGGACAGACCTATGGCTACACCTTC. As protein: CAWRRPGQTYGYTF.

The chain is built from TRBV29-1 and TRBJ2-5; 10 positions match TRBD2. The CDR3 has 16 residues. The germline CDR1 and CDR2 sequences are SQVTM and ANQGSEA. V lost 4 bases to trimming and J lost 4 bases; unmatched junction nucleotides: 12. The chain's CDR3 is CSVGEPAGGPGETQYF. CDR3 bases: TGCAGCGTTGGAGAACCAGCGGGGGGGCCCGGAGAGACCCAGTACTTC.

V usage is TRBV28 and J usage is TRBJ1-1; D remains unclear. Germline V gene data show CDR1 as MDHEN and CDR2 as SYDVKM. Trimming stripped 5 bases from V and 5 bases from J, with 12 bases between. This CDR3 has 13 residues. In DNA, the CDR3 is TGTGCCAGCAGTGGCAGACCGCGGACTGAAGCTTTCTTT. Encoded protein: CASSGRPRTEAFF.

CDR3 DNA sequence: TGTGCCAGCAGTTTGGGCAGGGACACTGAAGCTTTCTTT. It translates to CASSLGRDTEAFF. The rearrangement joins TRBV28 to TRBJ1-1; the D gene is possibly TRBD1 (5 bases). CDR3 length equals 13 residues. Germline lookup yields CDR1 MDHEN and CDR2 SYDVKM. V was cut by 3 bases and J by 3 bases, with 8 bases left in between.

The chain uses TRBV4-1 and TRBJ2-7; 13 nucleotides agree with TRBD2. The CDR3 totals 16 residues. With V trimmed by 0 bases and J by 7 bases, 6 bases remained unmatched. Per the germline V gene, CDR1 is MGHRA and CDR2 is YSYEKL. CDR3 protein: CASSQEGLAGLGEQYF. The DNA of the CDR3 is TGCGCCAGCAGCCAAGAGGGACTAGCGGGACTAGGAGAGCAGTACTTC.

This chain uses TRBV5-4 with TRBJ2-5, with 10 bases that match TRBD2. V lost 0 bases and J lost 1; bases outside the gene matches: 3. CDR1 and CDR2 from the germline V gene are SGHNT and YYREEE (reference sequence). CDR3 length equals 16 residues. Here the CDR3 DNA reads TGTGCCAGCAGCTTGGAGGCTAGCGGGGGCCAAGAGACCCAGTACTTC. Amino acid sequence: CASSLEASGGQETQYF.

The chain has TRBV3-1 (or the pseudogene TRBV3-2) and TRBJ1-2; D gene uncertain. The CDR3 is 13 amino acids. CDR1 LGHDT and CDR2 YNNKEL come from the germline V gene (reference sequence). Trimming shortened V by 2 bases and J by 8 bases, and 12 bases separated the two germline ends. The CDR3 sequence is CASSQKGSLGYTF. DNA for the CDR3: TGTGCCAGCAGCCAAAAAGGGAGTCTCGGCTACACCTTC.

V and J are TRBV4-2 and TRBJ2-3; tentative D call: TRBD2 (6 bases). This CDR3 comprises 19 residues. The V end was cut by 3 bases, the J end by 1 base, with 23 bases between. Germline-derived CDR1 and CDR2 are LGHNA and YNFKEQ. CDR3 coding DNA: TGTGCCAGCAGCCAGGACCTTCGACTAGGCGGGTTTGGCACAGATACGCAGTATTTT. This gives the protein CASSQDLRLGGFGTDTQYF.

This clone was seen a few times. One end of the junction is discordant with germline, which a read error may explain. The chain joins TRBV7-3 to TRBJ2-2, with 7 bases fitting TRBD2. The V gene's germline CDR1 is SGHTA and CDR2 FQGTGA. The CDR3 has 15 residues. CDR3 residues: CASSLKGRVTEELFF. Here the CDR3 DNA reads TGTGCCAGCAGCTTAAAAGGGAGGGTAACCGAGGAGCTGTTTTTT.

This chain connects TRBV5-1 to TRBJ1-6; TRBD1 might be the D (6 bases). Looked up from germline, CDR1 is SGHRS and CDR2 is YFSETQ. The CDR3 is 15 amino acids. V lost 2 bases, J lost 5 bases, and 11 bases lay in between. CDR3 DNA sequence: TGCGCCAGCAGCTTCGAAGGGGGAGATAATTCACCCCTCCACTTT. This sequence encodes CASSFEGGDNSPLHF.